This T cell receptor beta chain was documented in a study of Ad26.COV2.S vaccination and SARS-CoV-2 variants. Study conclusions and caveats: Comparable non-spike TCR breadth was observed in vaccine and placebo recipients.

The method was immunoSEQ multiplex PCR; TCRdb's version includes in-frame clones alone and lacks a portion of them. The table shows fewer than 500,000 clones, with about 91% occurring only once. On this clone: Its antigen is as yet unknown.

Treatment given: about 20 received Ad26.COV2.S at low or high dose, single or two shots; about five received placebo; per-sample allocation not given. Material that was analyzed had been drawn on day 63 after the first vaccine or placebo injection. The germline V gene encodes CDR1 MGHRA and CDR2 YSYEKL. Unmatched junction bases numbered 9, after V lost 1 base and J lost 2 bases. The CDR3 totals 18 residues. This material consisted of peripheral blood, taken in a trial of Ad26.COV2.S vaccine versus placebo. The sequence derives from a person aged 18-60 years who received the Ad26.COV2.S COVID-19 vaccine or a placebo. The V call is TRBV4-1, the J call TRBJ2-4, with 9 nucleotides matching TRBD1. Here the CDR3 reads CASSQARTGDFTKNIQYF. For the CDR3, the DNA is TGCGCCAGCAGCCAAGCCAGGACAGGGGATTTCACCAAAAACATTCAGTACTTC.